The 15 T cell receptor beta chains below come from one sample, sequenced in a study of technical replicates of blood from a few donors. Sequenced by immunoSEQ multiplex PCR; TCRdb stores in-frame clones only, minus some. The data show about 50,000 clones, roughly 92% seen once. Material for sequencing was PBMCs. The receptors stem from a human donor in good health. Some clones in this sample may be carry-over from other donors' samples.

The rearrangement joins TRBV7-9 to TRBJ1-2; tentative D call: TRBD1 (6 bases). Germline loops: CDR1 SEHNR, CDR2 FQNEAQ (reference sequence). The CDR3 consists of 15 residues. Trimming took off 5 bases at V and 8 bases at J, with 21 bases between the two ends. The CDR3 here is CASSQEGGPTHGYTF. The CDR3 bases are TGTGCCAGCAGCCAGGAAGGGGGACCTACTCACGGCTACACCTTC.

The chain joins TRBV5-1 to TRBJ1-3; 7 bases are a match to TRBD1. Per germline, CDR1 SGHRS and CDR2 YFSETQ. V shed 4 bases and J 3 bases; nucleotides not matched to a gene: 22. The CDR3 consists of 20 residues. The CDR3 DNA reads as TGCGCCAGCAGCCCATCCGAAGACAGGGAATCGGGCAAGCGTGGAAACACCATATATTTT. This gives the protein CASSPSEDRESGKRGNTIYF.

The chain is built from TRBV7-9 and TRBJ2-2, with 9 bases matching TRBD2. Germline CDR1 reads SEHNR; CDR2 reads FQNEAQ (reference sequence). The CDR3 sequence is 17 residues long. V was pared by 1 base and J by 6 bases, with 9 bases of the junction left unmatched. CDR3: CASSLEGSGRVSGELFF. CDR3 nucleotides: TGTGCCAGCAGCTTAGAAGGTAGCGGGAGAGTCTCCGGGGAGCTGTTTTTT.

The chain carries TRBV2 and TRBJ2-7; D is possibly TRBD1 (5 bases). The CDR3 has 16 residues. The germline CDR1 and CDR2 sequences are SNHLY and FYNNEI. Deletions cut 7 bases from V and 2 bases from J, with 21 bases between. The CDR3 nucleotides read TGTGCCAGCAAAGATACAGCAGGGATTGAGACCTACGAGCAGTACTTC. Translated: CASKDTAGIETYEQYF.

The V call is TRBV7-2, the J call TRBJ2-7; D may be TRBD2 (6 bases). Germline V gene lookup returns CDR1 SGHTA and CDR2 FQGNSA. This CDR3 has 15 amino acids. Trimming left V 1 base short and J 4 bases short, with 14 bases between. Here the CDR3 DNA reads TGTGCCAGCAGCTTAGTAGCGGACCCAAAGTACGAGCAGTACTTC. This sequence encodes CASSLVADPKYEQYF.

The V gene is TRBV18, the J gene TRBJ2-1; 8 bases agree with TRBD2. Looked up from germline, CDR1 is KGHSH and CDR2 is LQKENI. J lost 8 bases, V lost 3 bases, and 9 bases had no gene match. The CDR3 spans 15 residues. The CDR3 sequence is CASSPRGTSGDEQFF. The CDR3, as DNA: TGTGCCAGCTCACCGAGGGGGACTAGTGGGGATGAGCAGTTCTTC.

CDR3 region: CASRAESYEQYF. The CDR3, as DNA: TGTGCCAGCAGGGCGGAATCGTACGAGCAGTACTTC. The chain carries TRBV6-6 and TRBJ2-7; no clear D gene. From germline, CDR1 is MNHNY and CDR2 SVGAGI (reference sequence). Deletions cut 6 bases from V and 4 bases from J, with 10 bases between. The CDR3 covers 12 residues.

Only one count was recorded for this clone. This chain uses TRBV6-5 with TRBJ1-1, with D unclear. Germline lookup yields CDR1 MNHEY and CDR2 SVGAGI. V was shortened by 6 bases and J by 0 bases, with 8 bases between the two germline ends. CDR3 length: 13 amino acids. The CDR3 loop is CASSSTVNTEAFF. The CDR3 region has the DNA TGTGCCAGCAGCTCTACGGTGAACACTGAAGCTTTCTTT.

The J gene is TRBJ2-7, the V gene TRBV11-2, with 7 nucleotides matching TRBD1. CDR3 size: 15 residues. With 4 bases clipped from V and 7 bases from J, the junction kept 13 bases outside the gene matches. CDR1 SGHAT and CDR2 FQNNGV come from the germline V gene. The DNA of the CDR3 is TGTGCCAGCAGCTCATTCGTTACAGGGGCGAGGGAGCAGTACTTC. It yields the protein CASSSFVTGAREQYF.

The chain carries TRBV5-4 and TRBJ2-7, with 9 bases lining up with TRBD1. Per the germline V gene, CDR1 is SGHNT and CDR2 is YYREEE (reference sequence). The ends lost 4 bases at V and 6 bases at J; junction bases unmatched: 5. The CDR3 is made up of 13 amino acids. The CDR3: CASSHDRGGEQYF. The CDR3, as DNA: TGTGCCAGCAGCCACGACAGGGGGGGCGAGCAGTACTTC.

The chain joins TRBV13 to TRBJ2-3, with 16 bases that match TRBD2. CDR3 length: 16 residues. The V segment lost 5 bases and the J segment 5 bases; nucleotides outside the gene matches: 4. Germline V gene data show CDR1 as PRHDT and CDR2 as FYEKMQ (reference sequence). CDR3 DNA sequence: TGTGCCAGCAGCAAGGGACTAGCGGGGGGGGAAGATACGCAGTATTTT. Residues: CASSKGLAGGEDTQYF.

This rearrangement joins TRBV29-1 to TRBJ1-2; D unresolved. The V end lost 0 bases, the J end lost 4 bases, and 12 bases lay between the germline ends. CDR1 and CDR2 from the germline V gene are SQVTM and ANQGSEA. This CDR3 has 14 residues. The CDR3 spells CSVEDLIRGYGYTF. CDR3 bases: TGCAGCGTTGAAGATCTCATTAGAGGCTATGGCTACACCTTC.

The chain has TRBV30 and TRBJ2-7; TRBD1 aligns across 9 bases. CDR3 length: 13 amino acids. The V gene end was trimmed by 3 bases and the J gene end by 4 bases; junction bases not matched to a gene: 4. CDR1 is GTSNPN and CDR2 is SVGIG in the germline V gene (reference sequence). In nucleotides, the CDR3 is TGTGCCTGGAGAAGTGGGACAGGGTACGAGCAGTACTTC. It codes for CAWRSGTGYEQYF.

The chain links TRBV7-9 to TRBJ2-2, with a tentative D call TRBD2 (5 bases). This CDR3 has 13 residues. Germline assignment: CDR1 SEHNR and CDR2 FQNEAQ (reference sequence). Trimming pared 7 bases from V and 5 bases from J, leaving 11 bases between. CDR3 DNA sequence: TGTGCCAGCAATTTGAGAGGGACCGGGGAGCTGTTTTTT. Amino acids: CASNLRGTGELFF.

The rearrangement uses TRBV4-2 and TRBJ1-6; D is ambiguous. CDR1 LGHNA and CDR2 YNFKEQ come from the germline V gene. The length of the CDR3 is 15 residues. Trimming took off 2 bases at V and 7 bases at J, with 12 bases between the two ends. This CDR3 reads CASSQRELGNSPLHF. For the CDR3, the DNA is TGTGCCAGCAGCCAACGGGAGTTAGGGAATTCACCCCTCCACTTT.